This TCR beta chain emerged from a study of T cell responses to AZD1222 COVID-19 vaccine. Overall study results and limits: At study baseline, merely more than 5 AZD1222 recipients were seropositive. Sampling captured repertoires only after the peak T cell response. Among vaccine-associated CD4 TCRs, coverage spanned spike, with dominance at 160-218 and 743-854. Females made up more of the donors, who were largely white British, and clonal diversity may have come out too low.

In the case of this clone: No antigen is known for it.

This table comes from immunoSEQ multiplex PCR, and its TCRdb copy is limited to in-frame clones, with some not included. Found here are 210,000 or so clones, 90% to 95% of them singletons; the top ten hold more than 0.8%. The source was peripheral blood, collected on day 0 of MenACWY control vaccination. The origin of this receptor is an adult in good health.

CDR3 nucleotide sequence: TGTGCCAGCAGGGTCGGAACACGGCCCCAGCATTTT. Amino acid sequence: CASRVGTRPQHF. This rearrangement joins TRBV28 to TRBJ1-5; D gene unclear. The V and J ends lost 6 bases and 9 bases respectively, with 12 bases between them. Germline loops: CDR1 MDHEN, CDR2 SYDVKM. CDR3 length: 12 amino acids.